A single sample is the source of the 32 T cell receptor beta chains below, sequenced in a study of glioma-infiltrating T cells after dendritic cell vaccination (dated by TCRdb to 2016 to 2017). Explained via the paper, the time point label denotes: after dendritic cell vaccination, including at tumor progression/relapse. Library preparation used the immunoSEQ multiplex PCR assay. This is the immuneACCESS table as TCRdb keeps it, with only in-frame sequences that have V and J called. A part of the clones is gone; compared with another copy, unresolved V genes explain less than half, and the rest is unexplained. For this sample there are roughly 60,000 clones; 70% to 85% appear just once. Clones ranked in the top ten supply 15% to 18% of the sample. The sequenced sample was blood, obtained after dendritic cell vaccination. The receptors stem from a human donor with glioblastoma.

This chain links TRBV6-6 with TRBJ2-5, with a possible D match to TRBD2 (6 bases). V was shortened by 5 bases and J by 5 bases, with 15 bases between the two germline ends. Germline values: CDR1 MNHNY, CDR2 SVGAGI (reference sequence). The CDR3 runs to 14 residues. CDR3 protein: CASSTGTEGETQYF. CDR3 nucleotide sequence: TGTGCCAGCAGTACCGGGACGGAGGGGGAGACCCAGTACTTC.

The chain has TRBV27 and TRBJ1-4; 8 nucleotides agree with TRBD1. Germline V lookup: CDR1 MNHEY, CDR2 SMNVEV (reference sequence). With 8 bases clipped from V and 10 bases from J, the junction kept 18 bases outside the gene matches. The CDR3 covers 16 residues. The CDR3 DNA reads as TGTGCCAGCCGACCAGGGGGCAGTGCCGAAACGGGAAAACTGTTTTTT. Translated, it gives CASRPGGSAETGKLFF.

V is TRBV4-1 and J is TRBJ2-2; D possibly corresponds to TRBD2 (7 bases). V was clipped by 3 bases and J by 3 bases, with 17 bases between them. This CDR3 is 17 amino acids long. CDR1 and CDR2 (germline): MGHRA, YSYEKL. This CDR3 reads CASSHTGGGRDTGELFF. Written as DNA, the CDR3 is TGCGCCAGCAGCCACACTGGGGGGGGGCGCGACACCGGGGAGCTGTTTTTT.

The rearrangement uses TRBV7-8 and TRBJ2-3, with 10 bases identical to TRBD1. Germline CDR1 reads SGHVS; CDR2 reads FQNEAQ. V lost 0 bases to trimming and J lost 5 bases; unmatched junction nucleotides: 8. The CDR3 is 17 amino acids. The CDR3 reads CASSLAGTGAGGDTQYF. The CDR3 bases are TGTGCCAGCAGCTTAGCTGGGACAGGGGCTGGGGGAGATACGCAGTATTTT.

CDR3 residues: CASSNKPTGDGEKLFF. The DNA of the CDR3 is TGCGCCAGCAGCAATAAACCGACAGGGGATGGTGAAAAACTGTTTTTT. V gene TRBV5-1 combines with J gene TRBJ1-4; 8 bases are a match to TRBD1. The CDR3 totals 16 residues. The germline gives CDR1 SGHRS, CDR2 YFSETQ. The V and J ends lost 4 bases and 7 bases, in that order; junction bases with no gene match: 12.

The V call is TRBV27, the J call TRBJ2-5; D unclear. The J call could be wrong; TRBJ2-7 is a better fit for the DNA end. The CDR3 contains 12 residues. Germline CDR1 and CDR2: MNHEY and SMNVEV (reference sequence). The CDR3 nucleotides read TGTGCCAGCACCATCCCACTCTACGAGCAGTACTTC. Translation gives CASTIPLYEQYF.

The chain uses TRBV4-2 and TRBJ1-1, with unresolved D. Germline V gives CDR1 LGHNA, CDR2 YNFKEQ. The CDR3 covers 13 residues. The V end was cut by 4 bases, the J end by 4 bases, with 10 bases between. Here the CDR3 DNA reads TGTGCCAGCAGCCTCCGGGAAGGCACTGAAGCTTTCTTT. This sequence encodes CASSLREGTEAFF.

The J gene is TRBJ2-5, the V gene TRBV7-2, with TRBD1 identical over 8 bases. The germline V gene encodes CDR1 SGHTA and CDR2 FQGNSA. The CDR3 is 13 amino acids. V shed 5 bases and J 4 bases; nucleotides not matched to a gene: 3. The CDR3 DNA reads as TGTGCCAGCAGCCGAGACAGGGGAGAGACCCAGTACTTC. Translated, it gives CASSRDRGETQYF.

The CDR3 reads CASSLTRGNYNEQFF. The DNA of the CDR3 is TGTGCCAGCAGCTTAACCAGGGGTAACTACAATGAGCAGTTCTTC. V is TRBV7-3 and J is TRBJ2-1, with D possibly TRBD1 on 6 matching bases. CDR1 SGHTA and CDR2 FQGTGA come from the germline V gene. The V end was cut by 0 bases, the J end by 3 bases, with 9 bases between. The CDR3 is 15 amino acids.

The sample holds a few counts of this clone. The V call is TRBV6-1, the J call TRBJ1-3; 9 bases are shared with TRBD1. The germline gives CDR1 MNHNS, CDR2 SASEGT. CDR3 length: 14 amino acids. After removal of 3 bases from V and 3 bases from J, the junction contained 0 bases not matched to a gene. CDR3 in amino acids: CASSEGQGGNTIYF. The CDR3, as DNA: TGTGCCAGCAGTGAGGGACAGGGTGGAAACACCATATATTTT.

The chain joins TRBV30 to TRBJ2-7, with TRBD2 matching over 10 bases. The CDR3 loop spans 16 amino acids. With V trimmed by 2 bases and J by 0 bases, 7 bases remained unmatched. Germline V gene lookup returns CDR1 GTSNPN and CDR2 SVGIG (reference sequence). CDR3 loop: CAWSPISGGFSYEQYF. The CDR3 bases are TGTGCCTGGAGTCCTATTAGCGGGGGGTTCTCCTACGAGCAGTACTTC.

The chain is built from TRBV19 and TRBJ1-2, with D perhaps matching TRBD1 (6 bases). Germline V lookup: CDR1 LNHDA, CDR2 SQIVND (reference sequence). The CDR3 runs 14 residues. The germline V and J ends were trimmed by 5 bases and 4 bases, with 14 bases remaining between them. In nucleotides, the CDR3 is TGTGCCAGTAGTGAGACAGGATTTTTCTATGGCTACACCTTC. Its protein is CASSETGFFYGYTF.

In its sample, this clone was seen once. The chain recombines TRBV7-2 with TRBJ2-3, with TRBD1 matching 7 bases. The germline V gene has CDR1 SGHTA and CDR2 FQGNSA. The V gene end was trimmed by 3 bases and the J gene end by 2 bases; junction bases not matched to a gene: 2. The CDR3 contains 14 residues. The CDR3, as DNA: TGTGCCAGCAGCTTGGGACAGTTCACAGATACGCAGTATTTT. Encoded protein: CASSLGQFTDTQYF.

This chain connects TRBV7-9 to TRBJ2-1; D ambiguous. CDR3 length: 12 residues. Germline CDR1 reads SEHNR; CDR2 reads FQNEAQ (reference sequence). Trimming took off 5 bases at V and 6 bases at J, with 8 bases between the two ends. The CDR3 here is CASSTLSNEQFF. The CDR3 coding sequence is TGTGCCAGCAGCACGCTGAGCAATGAGCAGTTCTTC.

CDR3 loop: CAWNNGQGVNQPQHF. The DNA for the CDR3 is TGTGCCTGGAACAATGGACAGGGGGTCAATCAGCCCCAGCATTTT. The V call is TRBV30, the J call TRBJ1-5; the match to TRBD1 covers 10 bases. Germline V lookup: CDR1 GTSNPN, CDR2 SVGIG (reference sequence). The CDR3 is made up of 15 amino acids. V was clipped by 4 bases and J by 3 bases; unmatched bases: 6. Supplemented by reference TRBV30 and TRBJ1-5, the full variable domain reads SQTIHQWPATLVQPVGSPLSLECTVEGTSNPNLYWYRQAAGRGLQLLFYSVGIGQISSEVPQNLSASRPQDRQFILSSKKLLLSDSGFYLCAWNNGQGVNQPQHFGDGTRLSIL.

The J gene is TRBJ2-5, the V gene TRBV9; D possibly corresponds to TRBD2 (7 bases). The length of the CDR3 is 15 residues. Germline CDR1 reads SGDLS; CDR2 reads YYNGEE. Trimming shortened V by 0 bases and J by 3 bases, and 12 bases separated the two germline ends. The CDR3 reads CASSVVRGGEETQYF. CDR3 bases: TGTGCCAGCAGCGTAGTGAGGGGGGGCGAAGAGACCCAGTACTTC.

This clone was counted a single time. This rearrangement joins TRBV6-1 to TRBJ2-7; D not resolved. The V and J ends lost 6 bases and 4 bases respectively, with 13 bases between them. The CDR3 runs 13 residues. CDR1 is MNHNS, CDR2 SASEGT, per germline. CDR3 loop: CASRVLAGYEQYF. In DNA form, the CDR3 reads TGTGCCAGCAGGGTACTTGCCGGGTACGAGCAGTACTTC.

V gene TRBV7-9 combines with J gene TRBJ1-3; D perhaps matches TRBD1 (5 bases). The CDR3 has 15 amino acids. The germline gives CDR1 SEHNR, CDR2 FQNEAQ (reference sequence). The V end was cut by 8 bases, the J end by 0 bases, with 14 bases between. CDR3 residues: CASSQGTNSGNTIYF. The CDR3 bases are TGTGCCAGCTCTCAGGGTACCAACTCTGGAAACACCATATATTTT.

This clone came up a few times. The chain employs TRBV10-3 and TRBJ2-7; 9 bases map to TRBD1. The germline V gene encodes CDR1 ENHRY and CDR2 SYGVKD. Trimming took 6 bases from V and 5 from J; bases not matched to a gene: 8. The CDR3 has 14 amino acids. CDR3 nucleotide sequence: TGTGCCATCAGGAGGGAGGACAGGGGCAACGAGCAGTACTTC. As protein: CAIRREDRGNEQYF.

This clone was counted only a few times. CDR3: CASSPGLTETEKLFF. The DNA for the CDR3 is TGCGCCAGCAGCCCAGGACTCACGGAGACTGAAAAACTGTTTTTT. The chain combines TRBV5-1 with TRBJ1-4; no definite D call. V dropped 4 bases and J dropped 7 bases, with 17 bases sitting between them. Germline V gene data show CDR1 as SGHRS and CDR2 as YFSETQ. The CDR3 is 15 residues long. Looking up the rest from reference TRBV5-1 and TRBJ1-4 gives the full variable domain: KAGVTQTPRYLIKTRGQQVTLSCSPISGHRSVSWYQQTPGQGLQFLFEYFSETQRNKGNFPGRFSGRQFSNSRSEMNVSTLELGDSALYLCASSPGLTETEKLFFGSGTQLSVL.

This chain uses TRBV4-1 with TRBJ1-5, with D possibly being TRBD1 (5 bases). The V and J ends lost 0 bases and 7 bases respectively, with 13 bases between them. Germline V lookup: CDR1 MGHRA, CDR2 YSYEKL. The CDR3 length is 15 residues. The CDR3 nucleotides are TGCGCCAGCAGCCAAGATGGGGCAGGGCGGCAGCCCCAGCATTTT. Translation: CASSQDGAGRQPQHF.

The chain has TRBV11-2 and TRBJ2-1, with 8 nucleotides matching TRBD2. This CDR3 is built from 15 residues. The ends lost 2 bases at V and 9 bases at J; junction bases unmatched: 9. Germline V lookup: CDR1 SGHAT, CDR2 FQNNGV. The DNA of the CDR3 is TGTGCCAGCAGCTTATTCCGGGGGGGGACAATTGAGCAGTTCTTC. It translates to CASSLFRGGTIEQFF.

This clone was counted a few times. The chain employs TRBV5-8 and TRBJ2-2; a weak D match, TRBD1 (6 bases). The CDR3 is 17 residues long. V was pared by 2 bases and J by 4 bases, with 18 bases between. Germline V lookup: CDR1 SGHTS, CDR2 YDEGEE. CDR3 DNA sequence: TGTGCCAGCAGCTTAGGGGGTCCAGGGGTTTCCACCGGGGAGCTGTTTTTT. It specifies CASSLGGPGVSTGELFF.

This chain connects TRBV30 to TRBJ1-3; D may be TRBD1 (5 bases). Germline assignment: CDR1 GTSNPN and CDR2 SVGIG (reference sequence). Trimming left V 3 bases short and J 0 bases short, with 12 bases between. The CDR3 consists of 15 residues. The CDR3 coding sequence is TGTGCCTGGAGGACAGACACCCCCTCTGGAAACACCATATATTTT. It yields the protein CAWRTDTPSGNTIYF. Full variable domain (outside the CDR3, taken from reference TRBV30 and TRBJ1-3): SQTIHQWPATLVQPVGSPLSLECTVEGTSNPNLYWYRQAAGRGLQLLFYSVGIGQISSEVPQNLSASRPQDRQFILSSKKLLLSDSGFYLCAWRTDTPSGNTIYFGEGSWLTVV.

V gene TRBV5-5 combines with J gene TRBJ1-4; D not certain. Germline CDR1 reads SGHKS; CDR2 reads YYEKEE (reference sequence). Trimming pared 3 bases from V and 7 bases from J, leaving 13 bases between. The CDR3 extends over 14 amino acids. CDR3 protein: CASSSPGIGEKLFF. DNA for the CDR3: TGTGCCAGCAGCTCGCCGGGGATAGGTGAAAAACTGTTTTTT.

As DNA, the CDR3 is TGTGCCAGCAGCCCACGACAGGGAGCCTACGAGCAGTACTTC. Amino acids: CASSPRQGAYEQYF. The chain combines TRBV11-3 with TRBJ2-7, with 7 bases matching TRBD1. The ends lost 5 bases at V and 2 bases at J; junction bases unmatched: 6. The germline gives CDR1 SGHNT, CDR2 YENEEA. The CDR3 length is 14 residues.

V is TRBV23-1 and J is TRBJ1-2, with 10 bases identical to TRBD1. TRBV23-1 is recorded as an ORF, its role being uncertain. Germline trimming cut 2 bases from V and 0 bases from J; bases unmatched to any gene: 3. The CDR3 runs to 16 residues. CDR3 in amino acids: CASSQPGTGANYGYTF. The CDR3 DNA is TGCGCCAGCAGTCAACCGGGGACAGGGGCTAACTATGGCTACACCTTC.

As to this clone: This sample includes further DNA sequences coding for the same CDR3. This chain links TRBV11-3 with TRBJ1-2; tentative D call: TRBD1 (6 bases). V shed 0 bases and J shed 2 bases, with 7 bases lying between them. There are 14 residues in the CDR3. Per germline, CDR1 SGHNT and CDR2 YENEEA. CDR3 in amino acids: CASSLETGNYGYTF. The DNA for the CDR3 is TGTGCCAGCAGCTTAGAAACAGGGAACTATGGCTACACCTTC.

The chain has TRBV14 and TRBJ1-2; 10 nucleotides agree with TRBD1. Germline lookup yields CDR1 SGHDN and CDR2 FVKESK. The CDR3 is 14 residues long. The junction had 2 bases not matched to a gene; V was cut back by 4 bases and J by 3 bases. CDR3 sequence: CASSPGQGDYGYTF. The CDR3 DNA is TGTGCCAGCAGCCCAGGACAGGGGGACTATGGCTACACCTTC.

This clone was observed once. The V call is TRBV27, the J call TRBJ1-2; 9 nucleotides match TRBD1. Germline loops: CDR1 MNHEY, CDR2 SMNVEV (reference sequence). The CDR3 spans 15 residues. V lost 4 bases to trimming and J lost 8 bases; unmatched junction nucleotides: 11. The CDR3 coding sequence is TGTGCCAGCAGTTACTCCGGGACAGGGATTGGAGGCTACACCTTC. Amino acid sequence: CASSYSGTGIGGYTF.

V is TRBV5-1 and J is TRBJ2-1; D remains unclear. CDR3 length: 14 amino acids. Trimming shortened V by 1 base and J by 9 bases, and 14 bases separated the two germline ends. Looked up from germline, CDR1 is SGHRS and CDR2 is YFSETQ. This chain's CDR3 is CASSLSQGGGEQFF. CDR3 coding DNA: TGCGCCAGCAGCTTGTCACAAGGCGGCGGTGAGCAGTTCTTC.

This chain uses TRBV19 with TRBJ2-7, with 9 bases matching TRBD1. V lost 5 bases and J lost 4; bases outside the gene matches: 9. Germline-derived CDR1 and CDR2 are LNHDA and SQIVND (reference sequence). The CDR3 has 15 residues. The chain's CDR3 is CASSVSLGTGYEQYF. CDR3 in DNA: TGTGCCAGTAGTGTAAGTCTCGGGACAGGGTACGAGCAGTACTTC.